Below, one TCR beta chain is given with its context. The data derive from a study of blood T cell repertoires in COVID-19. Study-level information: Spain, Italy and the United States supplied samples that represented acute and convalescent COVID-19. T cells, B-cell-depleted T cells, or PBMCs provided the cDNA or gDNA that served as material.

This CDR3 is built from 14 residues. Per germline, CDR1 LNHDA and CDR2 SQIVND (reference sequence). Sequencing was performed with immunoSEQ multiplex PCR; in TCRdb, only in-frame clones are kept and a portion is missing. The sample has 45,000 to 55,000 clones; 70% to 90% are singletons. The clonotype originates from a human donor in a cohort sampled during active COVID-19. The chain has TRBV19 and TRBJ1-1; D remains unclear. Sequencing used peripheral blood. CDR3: CAVGSTAGNTEAFF. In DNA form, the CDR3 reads TGTGCAGTAGGGTCAACGGCGGGGAACACTGAAGCTTTCTTT. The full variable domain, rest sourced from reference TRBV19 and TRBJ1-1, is DGGITQSPKYLFRKEGQNVTLSCEQNLNHDAMYWYRQDPGQGLRLIYYSQIVNDFQKGDIAEGYSVSREKKESFPLTVTSAQKNPTAFYLCAVGSTAGNTEAFFGQGTRLTVV.